This is a list of T cell receptor beta chains from one sample in a study of identical twins. One entry per CDR3 protein, called by TCRdb with MiXCR from the 5' RACE reads. The sample lists about 280,000 distinct CDR3 sequences, approximately 8% seen once, with less than 2.5% in the top ten. These records were also assigned to another study, of yellow fever vaccine responses in identical twins.

Sequencing was done on a sample of memory (CD45RO+) T cells sorted from blood. These receptors were obtained from a young woman in good health. Each CDR3 is given with its conserved first and last residue. The D gene is left open where the match is weak. Rows give clone size only sometimes, using once, few, many, or a class for an expanded clone.

abundance,d_gene,j_gene,v_gene,CDR3aa,CDR3nt
NA,NA,TRBJ2-5,TRBV7-9,CASSLDMEETQYF,TGTGCCAGCAGCTTAGATATGGAAGAGACCCAGTACTTC
few,TRBD2,TRBJ2-2,TRBV20-1,CSARDGTRIGTGELFF,TGCAGTGCTAGAGATGGGACTAGGATAGGAACCGGGGAGCTGTTTTTT
NA,TRBD1,TRBJ1-1,TRBV27,CASSPGTGLNTEAFF,TGTGCCAGCAGTCCAGGGACAGGGTTGAACACTGAAGCTTTCTTT
many,NA,TRBJ1-1,TRBV4-1,CASTQRGSMNTEAFF,TGCGCCAGCACCCAAAGGGGGTCCATGAACACTGAAGCTTTCTTT
few,NA,TRBJ1-6,TRBV5-5,CASSLSGRDDSPLHF,TGTGCCAGCAGCTTGAGTGGCAGGGATGATTCACCCCTCCACTTT
many,TRBD1,TRBJ2-1,TRBV29-1,CSGKTGTGTNEQFF,TGCAGCGGAAAAACCGGGACAGGGACCAATGAGCAGTTCTTC
many,TRBD1,TRBJ1-2,TRBV11-2,CASSLGQGSVQIYGYTF,TGTGCCAGCAGCCTCGGACAGGGGTCGGTTCAAATCTATGGCTACACCTTC
few,TRBD1,TRBJ2-1,TRBV2,CASSSGTGIATYNEQFF,TGTGCCAGCAGTTCCGGGACAGGGATAGCAACCTACAATGAGCAGTTCTTC
NA,NA,TRBJ1-6,TRBV28,CASMPAQNNSPLHF,TGTGCCAGCATGCCCGCACAAAATAATTCACCCCTCCACTTT
NA,NA,TRBJ1-5,TRBV3-1,CASSQDLGVQPQHF,TGTGCCAGCAGCCAAGATCTTGGGGTTCAGCCCCAGCATTTT
NA,NA,TRBJ1-3,TRBV7-8,CASSVDGFFGNTIYF,TGTGCCAGCAGCGTAGATGGGTTTTTTGGAAACACCATATATTTT
NA,NA,TRBJ2-5,TRBV7-3,CASSLWSSRIETQYF,TGTGCCAGCAGCTTATGGTCTTCCCGGATAGAGACCCAGTACTTC
few,NA,TRBJ2-7,TRBV2,CASSEWAYEQYF,TGTGCCAGCAGTGAGTGGGCCTACGAGCAGTACTTC
NA,NA,TRBJ1-6,TRBV6-2/TRBV6-3,CASKRGFDSPLHF,TGTGCCAGCAAACGGGGATTCGATTCACCCCTCCACTTT
many,NA,TRBJ2-7,TRBV2,CASRRTTFWSYEQYF,TGTGCCAGCAGACGTACTACCTTTTGGTCCTACGAGCAGTACTTC
few,NA,TRBJ1-3,TRBV3-1,CASSRKGWESSGNTIYF,TGTGCCAGCAGTCGCAAAGGGTGGGAATCCTCTGGAAACACCATATATTTT
many,TRBD1,TRBJ1-2,TRBV12-3/TRBV12-4,CASSSEGARGYTF,TGTGCCAGCAGTTCGGAGGGGGCGCGTGGCTACACCTTC
NA,NA,TRBJ1-5,TRBV12-3/TRBV12-4,CASRLTGLNQPQHF,TGTGCCAGCAGACTGACCGGGCTCAATCAGCCCCAGCATTTT
many,NA,TRBJ2-5,TRBV5-1,CASSLYRETQYF,TGCGCCAGCAGCTTGTACAGAGAGACCCAGTACTTC
few,NA,TRBJ1-1,TRBV4-1,CASSPQGPAKAFF,TGCGCCAGCAGCCCCCAAGGCCCGGCTAAAGCTTTCTTT
NA,TRBD2,TRBJ2-3,TRBV5-1,CASSSLAATTDTQYF,TGCGCCAGCAGTTCCCTAGCGGCTACTACAGATACGCAGTATTTT
NA,NA,TRBJ2-1,TRBV6-1,CASSVADYNEQFF,TGTGCCAGCAGTGTAGCGGACTACAATGAGCAGTTCTTC